Presented here are 7 T cell receptor beta chains from one specimen sequenced in a study of CD8+ T cells in alopecia areata listed by TCRdb under 2018. Interpreted using the paper, the time point label stands for: baseline before oral tofacitinib. Library preparation was by the immunoSEQ multiplex PCR assay. To provide template for TCR sequencing, every sample had RNA extracted and reverse transcribed into cDNA. TCRdb limited this immuneACCESS table to in-frame rearrangements with V and J called. A share of clones is missing; checked studies link under half to unresolved V genes, and the rest is unexplained. Counted in this sample were about 170,000 clones; about 72% of them appeared once. The ten largest account for roughly 11% of the sample. The material was CD8+ T cells sorted from blood, obtained at week 0. The receptor set was obtained from a human donor with alopecia areata.

This clone was seen a few times. This chain links TRBV28 with TRBJ1-5; D uncertain. Germline loops: CDR1 MDHEN, CDR2 SYDVKM. The V end was cut by 4 bases, the J end by 0 bases, with 10 bases between. This CDR3 contains 15 residues. CDR3 nucleotide sequence: TGTGCCAGCAGTTCGGGAGCACATAGCAATCAGCCCCAGCATTTT. This encodes CASSSGAHSNQPQHF.

The chain has TRBV27 and TRBJ2-7; D is possibly TRBD1 (6 bases). CDR3 length: 13 residues. The germline CDR1 and CDR2 sequences are MNHEY and SMNVEV (reference sequence). V gave up 5 bases and J gave up 4 bases, with 12 bases separating them. The CDR3 bases are TGTGCCAGCAGTCCGATAGACAGGTACGAGCAGTACTTC. Amino acid sequence: CASSPIDRYEQYF.

This chain links TRBV6-5 with TRBJ1-5; a weak D match, TRBD1 (6 bases). This CDR3 is built from 15 residues. V gave up 3 bases and J gave up 6 bases, with 15 bases separating them. Germline loops: CDR1 MNHEY, CDR2 SVGAGI. This CDR3 reads CASSYTAGDLQPQHF. The CDR3 nucleotides are TGTGCCAGCAGTTATACCGCAGGGGACCTTCAGCCCCAGCATTTT.

This clone has only a few counts. The V and J genes are TRBV27 and TRBJ1-2, with a weak D call TRBD1 (5 bases). Germline V CDR1 and CDR2: MNHEY, SMNVEV (reference sequence). The V end was cut by 10 bases, the J end by 5 bases, with 23 bases between. CDR3 length: 15 residues. CDR3 protein: CATFYGASGGYGYTF. For the CDR3, the DNA is TGTGCCACCTTTTACGGAGCCTCCGGGGGATATGGCTACACCTTC.

This chain uses TRBV5-6 with TRBJ2-7; 9 positions match TRBD1. This CDR3 comprises 14 residues. CDR1 is SGHDT and CDR2 is YYEEEE in the germline V gene. The V and J ends lost 4 bases and 3 bases, in that order; junction bases with no gene match: 5. This chain's CDR3 is CASSHYRGRYEQYF. In DNA form, the CDR3 reads TGTGCCAGCAGCCACTACAGGGGGCGCTACGAGCAGTACTTC.

The chain combines TRBV7-2 with TRBJ1-5; D uncertain. Germline assignment: CDR1 SGHTA and CDR2 FQGNSA. The CDR3 extends over 14 amino acids. Trimming removed 3 bases at V and 3 bases at J, with 9 bases between. The DNA of the CDR3 is TGTGCCAGCAGCTTTCACGAGATCAATCAGCCCCAGCATTTT. As protein: CASSFHEINQPQHF.

The V gene is TRBV2, the J gene TRBJ2-1, with D possibly matching TRBD1 (5 bases). The V end lost 2 bases, the J end lost 14 bases, and 7 bases lay between the germline ends. This CDR3 has 10 residues. Germline lookup yields CDR1 SNHLY and CDR2 FYNNEI. CDR3 nucleotides: TGTGCCAGCAGTGAACCAGGGAAGTTCTTC. This encodes CASSEPGKFF. Supplemented by reference TRBV2 and TRBJ2-1, the full variable domain reads EPEVTQTPSHQVTQMGQEVILRCVPISNHLYFYWYRQILGQKVEFLVSFYNNEISEKSEIFDDQFSVERPDGSNFTLKIRSTKLEDSAMYFCASSEPGKFFGPGTRLTVL.